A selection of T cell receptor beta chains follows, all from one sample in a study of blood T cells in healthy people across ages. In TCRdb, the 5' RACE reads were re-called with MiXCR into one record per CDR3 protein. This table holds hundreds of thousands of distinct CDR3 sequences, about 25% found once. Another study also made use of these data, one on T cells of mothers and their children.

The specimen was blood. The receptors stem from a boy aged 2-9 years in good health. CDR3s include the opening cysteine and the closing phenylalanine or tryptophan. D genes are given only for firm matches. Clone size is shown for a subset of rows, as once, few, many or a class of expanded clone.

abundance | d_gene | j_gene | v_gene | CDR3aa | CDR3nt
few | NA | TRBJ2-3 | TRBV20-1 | CSATDPQRRTDTQYF | TGCAGTGCTACGGACCCCCAGCGGCGCACAGATACGCAGTATTTT
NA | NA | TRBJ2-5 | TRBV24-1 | CATSDPGPNGEKETQYF | TGTGCCACCAGTGACCCCGGACCCAACGGAGAGAAGGAGACCCAGTACTTC
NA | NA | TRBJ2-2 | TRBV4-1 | CASSQVDTGELFF | TGCGCCAGCAGCCAAGTGGACACCGGGGAGCTGTTTTTT
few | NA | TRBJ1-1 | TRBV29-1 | CSCLTAAEAFF | TGCAGTTGCTTGACAGCGGCTGAAGCTTTCTTT
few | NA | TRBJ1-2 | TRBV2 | CASTRGVGPFGYTF | TGTGCCAGCACCCGAGGGGTGGGGCCATTTGGCTACACCTTC
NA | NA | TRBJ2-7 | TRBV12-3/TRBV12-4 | CASSLVYGDHEQYF | TGTGCCAGCAGTTTAGTGTACGGCGATCACGAGCAGTACTTC
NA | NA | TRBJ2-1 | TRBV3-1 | CASSPDGAGPYNEQFF | TGTGCCAGCAGCCCCGATGGGGCGGGACCTTACAATGAGCAGTTCTTC
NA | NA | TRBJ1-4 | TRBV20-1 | CSARAGTRSNEKLFF | TGCAGTGCTAGAGCGGGGACTAGATCGAATGAAAAACTGTTTTTT
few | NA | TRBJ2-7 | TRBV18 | CASSPLTGNYEQYF | TGTGCCAGCTCACCTTTGACGGGGAACTACGAGCAGTACTTC
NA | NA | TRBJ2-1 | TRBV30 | CAWSQNNEQFF | TGTGCCTGGAGTCAAAACAATGAGCAGTTCTTC
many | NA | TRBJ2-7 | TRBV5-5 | CASSLAVSYEQYF | TGTGCCAGCAGCTTAGCTGTTTCATACGAGCAGTACTTC
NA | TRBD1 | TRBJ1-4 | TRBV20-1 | CSARTGTGYEKLFF | TGCAGTGCTAGAACCGGGACAGGTTACGAAAAACTGTTTTTT
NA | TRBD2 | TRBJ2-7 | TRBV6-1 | CASSPWTSGTYEQYF | TGTGCCAGCAGTCCGTGGACTAGCGGGACCTACGAGCAGTACTTC
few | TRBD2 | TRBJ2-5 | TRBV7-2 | CASSLGGPTSAPDF | TGTGCCAGCAGCTTAGGAGGGCCGACTAGCGCTCCCGACTTC
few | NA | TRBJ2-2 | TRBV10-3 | CAIKAGDGTGELFF | TGTGCCATCAAAGCTGGGGACGGCACCGGGGAGCTGTTTTTT
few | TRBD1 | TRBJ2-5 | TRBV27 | CASSSSLDRAEETQYF | TGTGCCAGCAGTTCCTCCCTGGACAGGGCCGAAGAGACCCAGTACTTC
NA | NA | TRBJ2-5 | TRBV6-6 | CASSYLVSQETQYF | TGTGCCAGCAGTTACTTGGTCAGCCAAGAGACCCAGTACTTC
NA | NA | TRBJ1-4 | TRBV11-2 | CASSLDRASWKLFF | TGTGCCAGCAGCTTAGACAGGGCGAGTTGGAAACTGTTTTTT
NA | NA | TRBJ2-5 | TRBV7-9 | CASSMETQYF | TGTGCCAGCAGCATGGAGACCCAGTACTTC
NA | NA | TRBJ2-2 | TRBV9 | CASSVRERSTGELFF | TGTGCCAGCAGCGTTAGAGAGCGGAGCACCGGGGAGCTGTTTTTT
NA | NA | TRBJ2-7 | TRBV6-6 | CASSLPTGHIYEQYF | TGTGCCAGCAGTTTGCCCACGGGACATATCTACGAGCAGTACTTC
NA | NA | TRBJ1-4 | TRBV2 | CASELQGSTEKLFF | TGTGCCAGCGAGTTACAGGGATCAACTGAAAAACTGTTTTTT
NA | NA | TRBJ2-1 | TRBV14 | CASSLLAYEQFF | TGTGCCAGCAGCTTACTAGCATATGAGCAGTTCTTC